This entry lists 29 T cell receptor beta chains sequenced from one sample in a study of blood T cells in healthy people across ages. Alongside a J-beta primer mix, a sample-barcoded 5' primer served in a second PCR lasting 7 to 11 cycles. Using its own MiXCR run on the 5' RACE reads, TCRdb lists one record per CDR3 protein. The table lists around 2 million distinct CDR3 sequences, about two fifths of them singletons. Sequencing used blood. Every receptor here comes from a human donor in good health.

The chain couples TRBV30 to TRBJ1-5; 8 bases line up with TRBD1. Germline V gene lookup returns CDR1 GTSNPN and CDR2 SVGIG (reference sequence). Trimming cost V 0 bases and J 2 bases; bases outside gene matches: 3. This CDR3 comprises 15 residues. CDR3 sequence reads: CAWSVLGQGNQPQHF. CDR3 nucleotide sequence: TGTGCCTGGAGTGTGCTGGGACAGGGCAATCAGCCCCAGCATTTT.

In this sample, this clonotype turned up a few times. V usage is TRBV6-1 and J usage is TRBJ2-7; 7 nucleotides agree with TRBD1. This CDR3 contains 15 residues. After removal of 4 bases from V and 0 bases from J, the junction contained 6 bases not matched to a gene. CDR1 and CDR2 (germline): MNHNS, SASEGT. Here the CDR3 DNA reads TGTGCCAGCAGTGTCGGACAGGACAGCTCCTACGAGCAGTACTTC. Translating gives CASSVGQDSSYEQYF.

This clonotype was picked up a small number of times. The CDR3 DNA follows: TGTGCTAGTGGTTTGGTATTTAGGATCGGCTCCTACAATGAGCAGTTCTTC. Translating gives CASGLVFRIGSYNEQFF. The chain couples TRBV12-5 to TRBJ2-1, with D hard to call. The CDR3 runs to 17 residues. CDR1 and CDR2 from the germline V gene are LGHNT and FRNRAP. V lost 0 bases and J 0 bases, leaving 12 bases between the germline ends.

The chain carries TRBV7-8 and TRBJ2-7; D unresolved. V lost 6 bases and J 4 bases, leaving 16 bases between the germline ends. There are 14 residues in the CDR3. Germline V lookup: CDR1 SGHVS, CDR2 FQNEAQ. This CDR3 is CASSSSLDLYEQYF. Written as DNA, the CDR3 is TGTGCCAGCAGTTCATCTCTCGACCTATACGAGCAGTACTTC.

This clonotype was seen a handful of times. The chain joins TRBV5-1 to TRBJ2-3; a possible D gene is TRBD2 (6 bases). The CDR3 consists of 16 residues. Trimming took off 4 bases at V and 4 bases at J, with 19 bases between the two ends. Germline V gene sequence: CDR1 SGHRS, CDR2 YFSETQ. In DNA, the CDR3 is TGCGCCAGCAGCCCCGGCAGAAGGGGAGGATCAGATACGCAGTATTTT. The encoded protein is CASSPGRRGGSDTQYF.

This clonotype turned up a few times. V gene TRBV20-1 combines with J gene TRBJ2-5, with 10 bases aligning to TRBD1. Germline-derived CDR1 and CDR2 are DFQATT and SNEGSKA (reference sequence). V lost 0 bases and J lost 3; bases outside the gene matches: 7. The CDR3 sequence is 16 residues long. In DNA form, the CDR3 reads TGCAGTGCTAGAGATTATCGGGACAGGGGTGAAGAGACCCAGTACTTC. Protein: CSARDYRDRGEETQYF.

The chain links TRBV3-1 to TRBJ2-3; possibly TRBD1 for D (6 bases). V was trimmed by 5 bases and J by 0 bases, leaving 18 bases between them. The CDR3 has 17 amino acids. The germline V gene has CDR1 LGHDT and CDR2 YNNKEL (reference sequence). The CDR3 loop reads CASSLTGRLTSTDTQYF. For the CDR3, the DNA is TGTGCCAGCAGCTTAACAGGGCGATTAACTAGCACAGATACGCAGTATTTT.

The table lists this clonotype with a count of one. V usage is TRBV11-2 and J usage is TRBJ2-1; either TRBD1 or TRBD2 may supply D (5 bases each). Trimming shortened V by 0 bases and J by 2 bases, and 8 bases separated the two germline ends. This CDR3 spans 15 amino acids. Per germline, CDR1 SGHAT and CDR2 FQNNGV. CDR3 coding DNA: TGTGCCAGCAGCTTAGAGTGGGGGACCTACAATGAGCAGTTCTTC. Protein product: CASSLEWGTYNEQFF.

The chain carries TRBV18 and TRBJ1-2; D not resolved. In germline, CDR1 is KGHSH, CDR2 LQKENI. V lost 6 bases, J lost 3 bases, and 14 bases lay in between. This CDR3 has 14 residues. CDR3 residues: CASSRLRLDYGYTF. For the CDR3, the DNA is TGTGCCAGCTCTCGTCTGCGGTTGGACTATGGCTACACCTTC.

This sequence joins TRBV4-3 and TRBJ2-5, with 10 positions matching TRBD2. The J segment lost 1 base and the V segment lost 1 base, leaving 12 bases of the junction unmatched. Germline V gene data show CDR1 as LGHNA and CDR2 as YSLEER. CDR3 length: 19 residues. The chain's CDR3 is CASSQGAAGGLSAQETQYF. CDR3 nucleotides: TGCGCCAGCAGCCAAGGCGCAGCGGGGGGGCTTTCCGCCCAAGAGACCCAGTACTTC.

This clonotype was seen only a few times. The V and J genes are TRBV7-3 and TRBJ2-7, with D uncertain. With 2 bases removed from V and 9 bases from J, the gap between germline ends came to 8 bases. Germline CDR1 SGHTA, CDR2 FQGTGA. The CDR3 spans 11 residues. CDR3 protein: CASSLVRWQYF. CDR3 in DNA: TGTGCCAGCAGCTTAGTCAGGTGGCAGTACTTC.

This clonotype was recorded a few times. The CDR3 DNA follows: TGCGCCAGCAGCTTCTCGGGGGGGGAGTACGAGCAGTACTTC. Its translation is CASSFSGGEYEQYF. The V gene is TRBV5-1, the J gene TRBJ2-7; 8 bases are a match to TRBD2. The V gene end was trimmed by 2 bases and the J gene end by 4 bases; junction bases not matched to a gene: 5. CDR3 length: 14 residues. The germline V gene has CDR1 SGHRS and CDR2 YFSETQ.

This clonotype was observed a handful of times. The rearrangement links TRBV29-1 to TRBJ1-2, with TRBD1 matching 7 bases. The V gene's germline CDR1 is SQVTM and CDR2 ANQGSEA. The CDR3 has 14 residues. V lost 4 bases, J lost 5 bases, and 10 bases stayed unmatched. CDR3 protein: CSVGPGTASYGYTF. Written as DNA, the CDR3 is TGCAGCGTTGGCCCCGGGACAGCCTCGTATGGCTACACCTTC. Using reference TRBV29-1 and TRBJ1-2 for the parts outside the CDR3, the full variable domain is SAVISQKPSRDICQRGTSLTIQCQVDSQVTMMFWYRQQPGQSLTLIATANQGSEATYESGFVIDKFPISRPNLTFSTLTVSNMSPEDSSIYLCSVGPGTASYGYTFGSGTRLTVV.

This clonotype was seen more than once but under ten times. This chain connects TRBV15 to TRBJ2-1, with 9 bases identical to TRBD1. V lost 5 bases and J lost 5; bases outside the gene matches: 7. CDR1 and CDR2 from the germline V gene are LNHNV and YYDKDF (reference sequence). This CDR3 contains 15 residues. The CDR3 protein is CATSEVGTGHNEQFF. CDR3 bases: TGTGCCACCAGCGAAGTGGGGACAGGGCACAATGAGCAGTTCTTC.

J is TRBJ2-3 and V is TRBV6-5, with unresolved D. Germline V gives CDR1 MNHEY, CDR2 SVGAGI. Between the trimmed V and J ends, which lost 4 bases and 0 bases, there was a span of 11 bases. This CDR3 has 15 amino acids. CDR3 coding DNA: TGTGCCAGCAGTTTGACACCCGAGAGCACAGATACGCAGTATTTT. The encoded protein is CASSLTPESTDTQYF.

This clonotype was recorded once. The chain carries TRBV9 and TRBJ1-1; D gene uncertain. Per the germline V gene, CDR1 is SGDLS and CDR2 is YYNGEE. Trimming removed 3 bases at V and 0 bases at J, with 15 bases between. This CDR3 spans 16 amino acids. CDR3 amino acids: CASSANPGPMNTEAFF. In DNA form, the CDR3 reads TGTGCCAGCAGCGCCAATCCTGGACCCATGAACACTGAAGCTTTCTTT. Based on the CDR3 plus reference TRBV9 and TRBJ1-1, the full variable domain is DSGVTQTPKHLITATGQRVTLRCSPRSGDLSVYWYQQSLDQGLQFLIQYYNGEERAKGNILERFSAQQFPDLHSELNLSSLELGDSALYFCASSANPGPMNTEAFFGQGTRLTVV.

This clonotype was recorded a few times. This chain joins TRBV20-1 and TRBJ1-4; perhaps TRBD1 as D (6 bases). The V gene's germline CDR1 is DFQATT and CDR2 SNEGSKA (reference sequence). V was shortened by 6 bases and J by 0 bases, with 11 bases between the two germline ends. This CDR3 contains 14 residues. Here the CDR3 reads CSALTGATNEKLFF. Written as DNA, the CDR3 is TGCAGTGCCCTGACAGGTGCAACTAATGAAAAACTGTTTTTT.

The chain uses TRBV6-5 and TRBJ2-2; 8 bases map to TRBD1. J was trimmed by 6 bases and V by 2 bases; bases with no gene match: 2. The germline V gene has CDR1 MNHEY and CDR2 SVGAGI. The CDR3 extends over 14 amino acids. The DNA for the CDR3 is TGTGCCAGCAGTTACACAGGGGGTGCCGGGGAGCTGTTTTTT. Translated: CASSYTGGAGELFF.

In this sample, this clonotype turned up a few times. One junction end does not reproduce the germline sequence, and a read error may be involved. This chain connects TRBV9 to TRBJ2-4, with D perhaps TRBD2 (6 bases). This CDR3 spans 15 amino acids. The germline gives CDR1 SGDLS, CDR2 YYNGEE. CDR3 in amino acids: CAGSVSGLAKNIQYF. In nucleotides, the CDR3 is TGTGCCGGCAGCGTAAGCGGGTTAGCCAAAAACATTCAGTACTTC. Variable domain in full (rest from reference TRBV9 and TRBJ2-4): DSGVTQTPKHLITATGQRVTLRCSPRSGDLSVYWYQQSLDQGLQFLIQYYNGEERAKGNILERFSAQQFPDLHSELNLSSLELGDSALYFCAGSVSGLAKNIQYFGAGTRLSVL.

Here the CDR3 reads CSVVGDRGAYEQYF. The DNA of the CDR3 is TGCAGCGTGGTGGGAGACAGGGGTGCCTACGAGCAGTACTTC. This chain joins TRBV29-1 and TRBJ2-7; 8 bases align to TRBD1. Germline CDR1 is SQVTM and CDR2 is ANQGSEA. V lost 6 bases, J lost 2 bases, and 9 bases stayed unmatched. The CDR3 runs to 14 residues.

A word on this clonotype: The missing conserved phenylalanine or tryptophan at the end of this CDR3 makes a read error likely. This rearrangement joins TRBV20-1 to TRBJ2-7, with TRBD2 as a possible D gene (5 bases). There are 13 residues in the CDR3. Germline V gives CDR1 DFQATT, CDR2 SNEGSKA (reference sequence). V was trimmed by 0 bases and J by 2 bases, leaving 8 bases between them. The CDR3 here is CSARDGSPYEQYI. The CDR3 DNA follows: TGCAGTGCTAGAGATGGGAGTCCCTACGAGCAGTACATC.

The gene calls are TRBV7-2 and TRBJ2-4; maybe TRBD1 (5 bases). V was shortened by 3 bases and J by 10 bases, with 16 bases between the two germline ends. The CDR3 has 14 amino acids. Germline CDR1 SGHTA, CDR2 FQGNSA. Written as DNA, the CDR3 is TGTGCCAGCAGCTTGAACAGCAGGGATCGAATTCAGTACTTC. Amino acids: CASSLNSRDRIQYF.

This clonotype was counted a few times. The chain combines TRBV5-1 with TRBJ1-1, with a weak D call TRBD1 (5 bases). This CDR3 contains 16 residues. The germline CDR1 and CDR2 sequences are SGHRS and YFSETQ. Trimming cost V 0 bases and J 4 bases, with 16 bases left between them. The CDR3 nucleotides are TGCGCCAGCAGCTTGGGGGCCTACGGGGGGAGCACTGAAGCTTTCTTT. It encodes CASSLGAYGGSTEAFF.

This clonotype was seen ten or more times. This sequence joins TRBV2 and TRBJ2-1; 11 positions agree with TRBD2. This CDR3 region has 15 residues. Germline V lookup: CDR1 SNHLY, CDR2 FYNNEI. The V segment lost 6 bases and the J segment 6 bases; nucleotides outside the gene matches: 7. The CDR3 coding sequence is TGTGCCAGCAGCAAGACTAGCGGGGTCTTCAATGAGCAGTTCTTC. This translates into CASSKTSGVFNEQFF.

The chain couples TRBV4-1 to TRBJ1-5, with no clear D. Germline CDR1 MGHRA, CDR2 YSYEKL. The CDR3 consists of 16 residues. Trimming left V 3 bases short and J 0 bases short, with 12 bases between. The CDR3 spells CASSQGLTGSNQPQHF. In DNA form, the CDR3 reads TGCGCCAGCAGCCAGGGTCTAACGGGTAGCAATCAGCCCCAGCATTTT.

This clonotype has just a few counts. The chain recombines TRBV20-1 with TRBJ2-1, with D tentatively TRBD1 or TRBD2 (5 bases each). The length of the CDR3 is 15 residues. Germline loops: CDR1 DFQATT, CDR2 SNEGSKA (reference sequence). V lost 4 bases and J 5 bases, leaving 18 bases between the germline ends. The CDR3 bases are TGCAGTGCTACCCAACCGGGACCGTCTAACAATGAGCAGTTCTTC. Translating it yields CSATQPGPSNNEQFF.

The chain recombines TRBV4-2 with TRBJ1-4; D might be TRBD1 (6 bases). Germline V lookup: CDR1 LGHNA, CDR2 YNFKEQ. The V end was cut by 2 bases, the J end by 0 bases, with 19 bases between. The CDR3 consists of 19 residues. CDR3 in amino acids: CASSQILSGTQSTNEKLFF. In DNA, the CDR3 is TGTGCCAGCAGCCAAATACTTTCCGGGACACAGTCAACTAATGAAAAACTGTTTTTT.

This clonotype showed up many times. CDR3 region: CAISESSGAGANVLTF. CDR3 bases: TGTGCCATCAGTGAGTCATCAGGAGCTGGGGCCAACGTCCTGACTTTC. V usage is TRBV10-3 and J usage is TRBJ2-6, with D uncertain. This CDR3 is built from 16 residues. From germline, CDR1 is ENHRY and CDR2 SYGVKD. V was clipped by 0 bases and J by 2 bases, with 8 bases between them.

The J gene is TRBJ2-3, the V gene TRBV12-3 or TRBV12-4; the D gene is possibly TRBD1 (6 bases). CDR3 length: 14 residues. Trimming shortened V by 3 bases and J by 4 bases, and 11 bases separated the two germline ends. CDR3 sequence (DNA): TGTGCCAGCAGTTTTGCAGGGGCGGCAGATACGCAGTATTTT. Translation gives CASSFAGAADTQYF.